The rows below give T cell receptor beta chains drawn from one sample of a study of beta chain features in type 1 diabetes. Method: immunoSEQ multiplex PCR; TCRdb's copy keeps in-frame clones and lacks some. In the table there are about 220,000 clones, about a tenth of which are singletons. The sample was central memory CD4+ T cells from blood. The origin of the receptors is a man aged 18 to 29 in good health. Each CDR3 is given with its conserved first and last residue. Each record gives: clone size, D gene, V gene, J gene, CDR3 DNA, CDR3 protein. The D gene is left open where the match is weak. The size field is filled for only some rows; it gives once, few, many or a size class.

>few|TRBD2|TRBV28|TRBJ2-5
TGTGCCAGCAGTCCTCATAGCGGGAGCGAGACCCAGTACTTC
CASSPHSGSETQYF
>many|.|TRBV9|TRBJ2-5
TGTGCCAGCAGCGCAGAAGGGGGTGAGACCCAGTACTTC
CASSAEGGETQYF
>few|TRBD2|TRBV5-1|TRBJ2-1
TGCGCCAGCAGCTTCCTGCCCGGGACTAGCGGCTACAATGAGCAGTTCTTC
CASSFLPGTSGYNEQFF
>few|.|TRBV15|TRBJ1-2
TGTGCCACCAGCAGAGATTTTATTCTCGAGGAAGCCTATGGCTACACCTTC
CATSRDFILEEAYGYTF
>few|TRBD1|TRBV4-3|TRBJ2-1
TGCGCCAGCAGCCAAGGTGGGACAGGAAGGAATGAGCAGTTCTTC
CASSQGGTGRNEQFF
>.|.|TRBV7-9|TRBJ1-1
TGTGCCAGCAGCTCCGAGGGAGGAGTACCCTTGATCTTT
CASSSEGGVPLIF
>few|TRBD1|TRBV4-2|TRBJ2-7
TGTGCCAGCAGCCACCGTCTGGGACAGGGCTACGAGCAGTACTTC
CASSHRLGQGYEQYF
>.|.|TRBV2|TRBJ2-2
TGTGCCAGCAAGACAGGACCGAACACCGGGGAGCTGTTTTTT
CASKTGPNTGELFF
>few|.|TRBV6-5|TRBJ2-7
TGTGCCAGCAGTTACTTTGGTACCTACGAGCAGTACTTC
CASSYFGTYEQYF
>few|.|TRBV30|TRBJ1-5
TGTGCCTGGAGTGTACGTGGGTCCCTAGGGCAGGGGAATCAGCCCCAGCATTTT
CAWSVRGSLGQGNQPQHF
>many|.|TRBV6-1|TRBJ2-3
TGTGCCAGCAGGGACCGGGACGCCCGGACAGATACGCAGTATTTT
CASRDRDARTDTQYF
>many|.|TRBV16|TRBJ2-4
TGTGCCAGCAGCCGGAGGGGACCCAAAAACATTCAGTACTTC
CASSRRGPKNIQYF
>.|TRBD1|TRBV27|TRBJ1-5
TGTGCCAGCAGTTTAGGGGGACAGCCCAATCAGCCCCAGCATTTT
CASSLGGQPNQPQHF
>.|.|TRBV19|TRBJ1-4
TGTGCCAGTAAGAGAAACAGGGAGGGTGAAAAACTGTTTTTT
CASKRNREGEKLFF
>few|.|TRBV20-1|TRBJ2-7
TGCAGTGCTCGGACGGCTTTCGAGCAGTACTTC
CSARTAFEQYF
>.|.|TRBV7-8|TRBJ1-5
TGTGCCAGCAGCTCCGGACAGTCGGGCGATCAGCCCCAGCATTTT
CASSSGQSGDQPQHF
>few|.|TRBV7-2|TRBJ2-4
TGTGCCAGCAGCTCTCCAGGTAGCGGCAAAAACATTCAGTACTTC
CASSSPGSGKNIQYF
>.|.|TRBV7-9|TRBJ1-3
TGTGCCAGCAGGAGGGGATTCTCTGGAAACACCATATATTTT
CASRRGFSGNTIYF
>few|TRBD1|TRBV18|TRBJ2-2
TGTGCCAGCTCACCTTTACAGGGGCGGACCGGGGAGCTGTTTTTT
CASSPLQGRTGELFF
>many|TRBD2|TRBV4-3|TRBJ2-3
TGCGCCAGCAGCGAACATAGCGGGGCGGGCACAGATACGCAGTATTTT
CASSEHSGAGTDTQYF
>few|.|TRBV4-3|TRBJ1-4
TGCGCCAGCAGCCTCCAGCCTGCGGATGAAAAACTGTTTTTT
CASSLQPADEKLFF
>few|.|TRBV4-1|TRBJ1-1
TGCGCCAGCAGCCCCGGAGGCAGGTGGAACACTGAAGCTTTCTTT
CASSPGGRWNTEAFF
>once|.|TRBV7-2|TRBJ2-5
TGTGCCAGCAGCGCGCCCCCGGGCGGGGAGACCCAGTACTTC
CASSAPPGGETQYF
>few|TRBD2|TRBV5-1|TRBJ2-4
TGCGCCAGCAGCTTGGTGGGGCTAGCGGGAGCTTCGAACATTCAGTACTTC
CASSLVGLAGASNIQYF